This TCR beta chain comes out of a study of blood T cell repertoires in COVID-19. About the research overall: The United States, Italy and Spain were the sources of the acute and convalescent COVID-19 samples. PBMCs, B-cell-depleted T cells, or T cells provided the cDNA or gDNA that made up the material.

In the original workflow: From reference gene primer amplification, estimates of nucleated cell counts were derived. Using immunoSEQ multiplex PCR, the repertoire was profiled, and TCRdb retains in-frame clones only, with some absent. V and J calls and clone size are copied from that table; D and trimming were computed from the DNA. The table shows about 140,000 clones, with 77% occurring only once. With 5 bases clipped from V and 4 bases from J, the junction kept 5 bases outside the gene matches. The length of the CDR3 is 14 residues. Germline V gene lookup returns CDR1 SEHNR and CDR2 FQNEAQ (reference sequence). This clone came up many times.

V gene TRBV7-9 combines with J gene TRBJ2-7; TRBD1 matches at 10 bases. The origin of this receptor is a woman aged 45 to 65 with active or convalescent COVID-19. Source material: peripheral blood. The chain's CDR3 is CASSPDRGGYEQYF. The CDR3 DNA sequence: TGTGCCAGCAGCCCGGACAGGGGGGGGTACGAGCAGTACTTC.